This T cell receptor beta chain appears in the sequencing data of a study of cytomegalovirus exposure and HLA in healthy donors. Regarding this clone: Its matching antigen is unknown.

This CDR3 has 16 residues. Per the germline V gene, CDR1 is SGHVS and CDR2 is FNYEAQ. V gave up 0 bases and J gave up 2 bases, with 11 bases separating them. PCR was performed using 60 Vbeta and 13 Jbeta primers. TCRdb keeps only in-frame clones here, not all; method: immunoSEQ multiplex PCR. The table records 120,000 or so clones, more than 60% of them present only once. Broader study findings: Later genetic work tied a missense DCLRE1C variant to beta-chain V and J trimming.

The sequence was collected from a woman aged 40 to 50 in good health and CMV-seropositive. The rearrangement joins TRBV7-6 to TRBJ2-1; perhaps TRBD2 as D (6 bases). Specimen: PBMCs. CDR3 loop: CASSLARSGAYNEQFF. CDR3 coding DNA: TGTGCCAGCAGCTTAGCGCGTAGCGGAGCCTACAATGAGCAGTTCTTC. Variable domain in full (rest from reference TRBV7-6 and TRBJ2-1): GAGVSQSPRYKVTKRGQDVALRCDPISGHVSLYWYRQALGQGPEFLTYFNYEAQQDKSGLPNDRFSAERPEGSISTLTIQRTEQRDSAMYRCASSLARSGAYNEQFFGPGTRLTVL.